Sequencing of this T cell receptor beta chain was carried out in a study of OX40 agonist ivuxolimab in advanced cancers. Study information: Ivuxolimab, an antibody acting as an agonist of OX40 (CD134), was used to treat patients. Participants could have had prior anti-PD-1, anti-PD-L1 or anti-CTLA-4 therapy, and less than 45% had some.

About this clone itself: Its antigen is as yet unknown.

Autoimmune disease history or systemic immunosuppression disqualified patients. Assay used: immunoSEQ multiplex PCR; TCRdb lists only in-frame clones, some missing. Among about 42,000 clones listed, 82% were seen once. The study, taken as a whole, reports: Average numbers of expanded clones were greater in CD8+ T cells than in CD4+.

Looked up from germline, CDR1 is SGHTA and CDR2 is FQGNSA. The CDR3 spans 14 residues. V was trimmed by 6 bases and J by 6 bases, leaving 12 bases between them. The sample in question was CD4+ or CD8+ T cells sorted from blood, obtained in a trial of the OX40 agonist ivuxolimab. This sequence originates from an adult with an advanced solid tumor such as melanoma, head and neck, liver or kidney cancer. This chain connects TRBV7-2 to TRBJ1-6; no definite D call. In DNA, the CDR3 is TGTGCCAGCAGAGACCCGGTTCCTAATTCACCCCTCCACTTT. It yields the protein CASRDPVPNSPLHF.